The next 29 T cell receptor beta chains were all read from a single sample in a study of blood T cell repertoires in COVID-19 (dated by TCRdb to the early 2020s). The library relied on the immunoSEQ multiplex PCR assay. Imported from immuneACCESS, the table was reduced by TCRdb to in-frame sequences with V and J called. These copies leave out some clones; in studies compared against another copy, an unresolved V gene accounts for under half, and the cause of the remainder is not known. The sample profile shows around 150,000 clones; 84% of them were found once. The top ten hold 15% to 20% of the sample. Sequenced input: peripheral blood. The receptors derive from a woman older than 75 with acute or convalescent COVID-19.

The chain joins TRBV24-1 to TRBJ1-4; 11 nucleotides line up with TRBD1. CDR3 length equals 17 residues. Looked up from germline, CDR1 is KGHDR and CDR2 is SFDVKD. The V and J ends lost 3 bases and 7 bases, in that order; junction bases with no gene match: 9. The CDR3 protein is CATSDAGQGAIGEKLFF. DNA of the CDR3: TGTGCCACCAGTGATGCCGGACAGGGGGCGATTGGTGAAAAACTGTTTTTT.

The chain recombines TRBV24-1 with TRBJ1-5; D unresolved. The germline V and J ends were trimmed by 9 bases and 3 bases, with 14 bases remaining between them. Looked up from germline, CDR1 is KGHDR and CDR2 is SFDVKD. The CDR3 runs to 14 residues. Written as DNA, the CDR3 is TGTGCCACCCAGTCACCGGGAGACAATCAGCCCCAGCATTTT. Translation gives CATQSPGDNQPQHF.

The chain uses TRBV3-1 (or the pseudogene TRBV3-2) and TRBJ1-1, with D possibly TRBD1 on 5 matching bases. V was clipped by 0 bases and J by 1 base, with 6 bases between them. Germline assignment: CDR1 LGHDT and CDR2 YNNKEL (reference sequence). The CDR3 consists of 14 residues. CDR3 sequence reads: CASSQDQGNTEAFF. The CDR3 nucleotides are TGTGCCAGCAGCCAAGACCAGGGGAACACTGAAGCTTTCTTT.

This chain uses TRBV24-1 with TRBJ1-2, with D unresolved. The V end lost 3 bases, the J end lost 3 bases, and 19 bases lay between the germline ends. Germline assignment: CDR1 KGHDR and CDR2 SFDVKD. This CDR3 spans 17 amino acids. This CDR3 reads CATSDGAPGLEDYGYTF. CDR3 in DNA: TGTGCCACCAGTGATGGCGCCCCGGGTCTTGAGGACTATGGCTACACCTTC.

This clone appeared a single time. CDR3 protein: CASRSGLNQNEQYF. The CDR3 bases are TGTGCCAGCCGTAGCGGGTTGAACCAGAACGAGCAGTACTTC. This rearrangement joins TRBV5-4 to TRBJ2-7, with 7 bases lining up with TRBD2. V lost 7 bases, J lost 5 bases, and 12 bases stayed unmatched. Germline CDR1 SGHNT, CDR2 YYREEE (reference sequence). The CDR3 totals 14 residues.

The genes are TRBV9 and TRBJ2-1; D gene ambiguous. V lost 0 bases, J lost 11 bases, and 9 bases lay in between. CDR3 size: 12 residues. CDR1 and CDR2 from the germline V gene are SGDLS and YYNGEE. The CDR3 spells CASSVDAGQQFF. The CDR3 DNA reads as TGTGCCAGCAGCGTAGATGCAGGCCAGCAGTTCTTC.

The CDR3 DNA reads as TGTGCCAGCAGATTAACAGGGGTGACCGGGGAGCTGTTTTTT. The encoded protein is CASRLTGVTGELFF. The V gene is TRBV27, the J gene TRBJ2-2; 7 positions agree with TRBD1. The CDR3 runs to 14 residues. The junction had 6 bases not matched to a gene; V was cut back by 6 bases and J by 5 bases. The germline CDR1 and CDR2 sequences are MNHEY and SMNVEV (reference sequence).

This chain connects TRBV11-2 to TRBJ2-1, with 7 bases that match TRBD2. From germline, CDR1 is SGHAT and CDR2 FQNNGV. V shed 0 bases, J shed 4 bases, and the junction held 12 bases outside the gene matches. This CDR3 has 18 residues. CDR3 amino acids: CASSLDSWLADIYNEQFF. CDR3 DNA sequence: TGTGCCAGCAGCTTAGACTCCTGGCTAGCGGACATTTACAATGAGCAGTTCTTC.

This chain connects TRBV12-3 or TRBV12-4 to TRBJ2-3; D is unresolved. CDR3 length: 13 amino acids. Trimming left V 3 bases short and J 1 base short, with 5 bases between. As DNA, the CDR3 is TGTGCCAGCAGTTTTAGAGGCACAGATACGCAGTATTTT. The encoded protein is CASSFRGTDTQYF.

V is TRBV4-3 and J is TRBJ2-7; D remains unclear. V shed 0 bases and J shed 3 bases, with 12 bases lying between them. Germline lookup yields CDR1 LGHNA and CDR2 YSLEER. This CDR3 spans 15 amino acids. The CDR3 sequence is CASSQDMGSLYEQYF. The CDR3 DNA reads as TGCGCCAGCAGCCAAGATATGGGCAGCCTCTACGAGCAGTACTTC.

The chain employs TRBV3-1 (or the pseudogene TRBV3-2) and TRBJ2-1; 8 positions match TRBD2. There are 13 residues in the CDR3. Germline-derived CDR1 and CDR2 are LGHDT and YNNKEL (reference sequence). V lost 1 base, J lost 8 bases, and 1 base stayed unmatched. The chain's CDR3 is CASSQAGGHEQFF. The CDR3 region has the DNA TGTGCCAGCAGCCAAGCGGGGGGGCATGAGCAGTTCTTC.

V gene TRBV19 combines with J gene TRBJ2-3; 8 bases line up with TRBD1. J was trimmed by 2 bases and V by 1 base; bases with no gene match: 8. The CDR3 sequence is 17 residues long. Germline loops: CDR1 LNHDA, CDR2 SQIVND (reference sequence). The CDR3 DNA is TGTGCCAGTAGTATAGTTCGGACAGGGCATAACACAGATACGCAGTATTTT. Translation gives CASSIVRTGHNTDTQYF. The whole variable domain, remainder taken from reference TRBV19 and TRBJ2-3, is DGGITQSPKYLFRKEGQNVTLSCEQNLNHDAMYWYRQDPGQGLRLIYYSQIVNDFQKGDIAEGYSVSREKKESFPLTVTSAQKNPTAFYLCASSIVRTGHNTDTQYFGPGTRLTVL.

This sequence joins TRBV29-1 and TRBJ1-3, with D maybe TRBD1 (6 bases). Germline V gene data show CDR1 as SQVTM and CDR2 as ANQGSEA. The CDR3 loop spans 14 amino acids. V lost 6 bases, J lost 7 bases, and 19 bases lay in between. In nucleotides, the CDR3 is TGCAGCGTACGTTCAGGGGTTCTAGGGAACACCATATATTTT. Translating it yields CSVRSGVLGNTIYF.

This clone came up once. V and J are TRBV5-4 and TRBJ2-7; 7 bases fit TRBD2. V lost 4 bases to trimming and J lost 4 bases; unmatched junction nucleotides: 11. The CDR3 loop spans 15 amino acids. Germline V CDR1 and CDR2: SGHNT, YYREEE (reference sequence). CDR3 sequence reads: CASSQTISGFYEQYF. The CDR3 DNA sequence: TGTGCCAGCAGCCAAACAATTAGCGGGTTTTACGAGCAGTACTTC.

The chain couples TRBV5-1 to TRBJ1-2; 7 bases are a match to TRBD1. The CDR3 is 16 residues long. J lost 6 bases, V lost 5 bases, and 16 bases had no gene match. Germline V gene lookup returns CDR1 SGHRS and CDR2 YFSETQ. The CDR3, as DNA: TGCGCCAGCAGTCATTCAACGAAGGGGGCGGCGAATGGCTACACCTTC. It yields the protein CASSHSTKGAANGYTF.

The J gene is TRBJ2-6, the V gene TRBV6-6; D is uncertain. V was clipped by 7 bases and J by 4 bases, with 8 bases between them. CDR1 is MNHNY and CDR2 is SVGAGI in the germline V gene (reference sequence). The CDR3 runs to 13 residues. This CDR3 is CASTSLGANVLTF. CDR3 coding DNA: TGTGCCAGCACCTCACTCGGGGCCAACGTCCTGACTTTC.

J is TRBJ1-2 and V is TRBV19; possibly TRBD1 for D (5 bases). This CDR3 is built from 14 residues. Germline CDR1 and CDR2: LNHDA and SQIVND (reference sequence). V dropped 9 bases and J dropped 4 bases, with 18 bases sitting between them. The CDR3 region is CASFYKGNAYGYTF. The CDR3 coding sequence is TGTGCCAGCTTTTATAAGGGGAACGCCTATGGCTACACCTTC.

This clone has just one count. This rearrangement joins TRBV7-2 to TRBJ2-3; the match to TRBD2 covers 7 bases. Germline-derived CDR1 and CDR2 are SGHTA and FQGNSA. The length of the CDR3 is 14 residues. The trim removed 5 bases at V and 6 bases at J, leaving 8 bases unmatched. CDR3 in amino acids: CASSLGVGGDTQYF. In DNA, the CDR3 is TGTGCCAGCAGCCTAGGGGTGGGGGGGGATACGCAGTATTTT.

V usage is TRBV6-5 and J usage is TRBJ2-4; 7 bases match TRBD1. Germline-derived CDR1 and CDR2 are MNHEY and SVGAGI. CDR3 length: 13 residues. V shed 6 bases, J shed 4 bases, and the junction held 3 bases outside the gene matches. CDR3 sequence: CASRRDRKNIQYF. The CDR3 coding sequence is TGTGCCAGCAGAAGGGACAGAAAAAACATTCAGTACTTC.

As regards this clone: Other DNA sequences from this sample encode an identical CDR3 as well. This chain connects TRBV9 to TRBJ2-1; TRBD2 agrees at 8 bases. This CDR3 has 15 amino acids. The junction had 2 bases not matched to a gene; V was cut back by 3 bases and J by 0 bases. Germline V lookup: CDR1 SGDLS, CDR2 YYNGEE. Written as DNA, the CDR3 is TGTGCCAGCAGCGCAAGCGGGAGCTCCTACAATGAGCAGTTCTTC. It codes for CASSASGSSYNEQFF.

V usage is TRBV19 and J usage is TRBJ2-5; 12 positions match TRBD1. J gave up 5 bases and V 4 bases, and 5 bases lay outside the gene matches. The CDR3 sequence is 15 residues long. CDR1 and CDR2 from the germline V gene are LNHDA and SQIVND (reference sequence). CDR3 bases: TGTGCCAGTAGTACCGGGACAGGGGGCGCGGAGACCCAGTACTTC. Translating it yields CASSTGTGGAETQYF.

The chain joins TRBV2 to TRBJ1-5, with TRBD1 matching 7 bases. Germline-derived CDR1 and CDR2 are SNHLY and FYNNEI. CDR3 length: 15 residues. The ends lost 3 bases at V and 6 bases at J; junction bases unmatched: 8. The CDR3 DNA is TGTGCCAGCAGTGAGGATTCGACAGGGAGTCAGCCCCAGCATTTT. This gives the protein CASSEDSTGSQPQHF.

The chain has TRBV19 and TRBJ2-3; 9 nucleotides align to TRBD2. In germline, CDR1 is LNHDA, CDR2 SQIVND (reference sequence). The CDR3 is 17 residues long. J lost 2 bases, V lost 8 bases, and 14 bases had no gene match. CDR3 loop: CASSVLAGRTATDTQYF. The DNA of the CDR3 is TGTGCCAGTTCCGTTCTAGCGGGGAGGACGGCCACAGATACGCAGTATTTT.

V and J are TRBV6-2 or TRBV6-3 and TRBJ2-7; 12 nucleotides agree with TRBD2. The V gene's germline CDR1 is MNHEY and CDR2 SVGEGT. J lost 2 bases, V lost 4 bases, and 9 bases had no gene match. The CDR3 extends over 17 amino acids. The CDR3 loop reads CASSSWTSGTSPYEQYF. CDR3 coding DNA: TGTGCCAGCAGTTCCTGGACTAGCGGGACATCCCCCTACGAGCAGTACTTC.

This chain links TRBV29-1 with TRBJ1-2; D perhaps matches TRBD1 (6 bases). Germline V gives CDR1 SQVTM, CDR2 ANQGSEA. The CDR3 has 12 residues. Between the trimmed V and J ends, which lost 3 bases and 5 bases, there was a span of 10 bases. The CDR3 is CSVEAGAYGYTF. Here the CDR3 DNA reads TGCAGCGTTGAGGCAGGGGCATATGGCTACACCTTC.

The chain employs TRBV6-5 and TRBJ1-6; TRBD1 aligns across 8 bases. Germline CDR1 and CDR2: MNHEY and SVGAGI. V dropped 7 bases and J dropped 8; count of bases not matched to a gene: 10. The CDR3 totals 15 residues. The CDR3 DNA sequence: TGTGCCAGCATAAAAGACAGGGGCGGGTATTCACCCCTCCACTTT. This sequence encodes CASIKDRGGYSPLHF.

The J gene is TRBJ1-2, the V gene TRBV7-2; 7 bases align to TRBD1. The CDR3 runs to 14 residues. J was trimmed by 2 bases and V by 3 bases; bases with no gene match: 3. The germline gives CDR1 SGHTA, CDR2 FQGNSA. The DNA for the CDR3 is TGTGCCAGCAGCTTTGGGGGACAGAACTATGGCTACACCTTC. Residues: CASSFGGQNYGYTF.

For this clone: One end of the junction fails to match germline, which may point to a read error. The rearrangement uses TRBV7-2 and TRBJ2-3, with a tentative D call TRBD2 (5 bases). Germline loops: CDR1 SGHTA, CDR2 FQGNSA. The CDR3 sequence is 13 residues long. The DNA of the CDR3 is TGTGCCAGCAGCTATAGACTACTCCCCATCTTACATTTT. Translating it yields CASSYRLLPILHF.

The chain uses TRBV5-6 and TRBJ1-5; 10 bases fit TRBD1. Germline CDR1 and CDR2: SGHDT and YYEEEE. The CDR3 loop spans 16 amino acids. The V and J ends lost 3 bases and 3 bases, in that order; junction bases with no gene match: 6. CDR3 bases: TGTGCCAGCAGCTACCGGGACAGGGGTGACAATCAGCCCCAGCATTTT. Residues: CASSYRDRGDNQPQHF.